These T cell receptor beta chains were read from a single sample in a study of CD4 T cells in relation to SARS-CoV-2 and coronaviruses. The antigens for these receptors are not known. Sequenced by immunoSEQ multiplex PCR; TCRdb stores in-frame clones only, minus some. The sample includes over 15,000 clones, 70% to 75% seen only once; the top ten take around 28%. The sample was CD4+ T cells from PBMCs, cultured in vitro. These receptors were obtained from a human donor in good health. CDR3s include the opening cysteine and the closing phenylalanine or tryptophan. The D gene is left open where the match is weak. Clone sizes are given selectively: once, few, many, or a class where the clone is expanded.

d_call clone_size j_call v_call cdr3_nt cdr3_aa
. . TRBJ2-3 TRBV28 TGTGCCAGCAGGAAGCCCGCGGGCAGGGATACGCAGTATTTT CASRKPAGRDTQYF
TRBD1 . TRBJ2-2 TRBV5-1 TGCGCCAGCAGCTGGACGACAGGGTTTGGGAACACCGGGGAGCTGTTTTTT CASSWTTGFGNTGELFF
. few TRBJ1-1 TRBV12-3/TRBV12-4 TGTGCCAGCACCTATCACCGGAACACTGAAGCTTTCTTT CASTYHRNTEAFF
. . TRBJ2-7 TRBV11-2 TGTGCCAGCAGCTTAACTCGTCTTACGAACGAGCAGTACTTC CASSLTRLTNEQYF
. . TRBJ2-7 TRBV6-5 TGTGCCAGCGGCCAAGGCAGGGAGCAGTACTTC CASGQGREQYF
. . TRBJ1-1 TRBV24-1 TGTGCCTCCAGTTCTGAGACCAACACTGAAGCTTTCTTT CASSSETNTEAFF
TRBD2 . TRBJ2-7 TRBV11-2 TGTGCCAGCAGCGCCCTACGCAGACTAGCGCCAGAGCAGTACTTC CASSALRRLAPEQYF
. . TRBJ2-3 TRBV5-5 TGTGCCAGCAGCTACAACGTAGATACGCAGTATTTT CASSYNVDTQYF
. . TRBJ2-7 TRBV6-1 TGTGCCAGCAGTGAAAGTGACAGGTCCCTGGAGCAGTACTTC CASSESDRSLEQYF
. . TRBJ1-2 TRBV6-2/TRBV6-3 TGTGCCAGCAGTTACCGGGGTTACGGGATGAACTATGGCTACACCTTC CASSYRGYGMNYGYTF
TRBD1 . TRBJ2-1 TRBV24-1 TGTGCCACCAGTGACCCCTCGGGACAGGTCTACAATGAGCAGTTCTTC CATSDPSGQVYNEQFF